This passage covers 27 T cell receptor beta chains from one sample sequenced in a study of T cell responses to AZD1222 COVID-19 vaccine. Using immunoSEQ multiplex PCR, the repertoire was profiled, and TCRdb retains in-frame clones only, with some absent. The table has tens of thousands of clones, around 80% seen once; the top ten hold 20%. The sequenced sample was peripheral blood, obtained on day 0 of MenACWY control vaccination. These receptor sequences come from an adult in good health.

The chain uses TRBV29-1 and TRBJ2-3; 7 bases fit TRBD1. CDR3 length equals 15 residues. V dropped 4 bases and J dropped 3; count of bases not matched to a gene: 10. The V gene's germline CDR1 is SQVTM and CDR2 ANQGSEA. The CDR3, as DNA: TGCAGCGTTGGCCAGACAGGGACCCTAACAGATACGCAGTATTTT. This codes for CSVGQTGTLTDTQYF.

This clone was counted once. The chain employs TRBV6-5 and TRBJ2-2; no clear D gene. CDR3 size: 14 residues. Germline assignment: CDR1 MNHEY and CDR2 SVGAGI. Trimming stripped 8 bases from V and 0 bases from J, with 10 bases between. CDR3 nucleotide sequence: TGTGCCAGCGACCCCTCTCCGAACACCGGGGAGCTGTTTTTT. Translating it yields CASDPSPNTGELFF.

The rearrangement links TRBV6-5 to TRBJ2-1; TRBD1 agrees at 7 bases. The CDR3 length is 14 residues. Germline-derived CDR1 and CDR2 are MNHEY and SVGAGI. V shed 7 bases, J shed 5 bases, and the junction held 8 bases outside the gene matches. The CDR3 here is CASMKWDSHNEQFF. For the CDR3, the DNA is TGTGCCAGCATGAAATGGGACAGCCACAATGAGCAGTTCTTC.

For the CDR3, the DNA is TGTGCCAGCAGCTTCGCCGTACAGGGTTCTGGGAACAATGAGCAGTTCTTC. It encodes CASSFAVQGSGNNEQFF. V and J are TRBV7-2 and TRBJ2-1, with D tentatively TRBD1 (6 bases). CDR1 and CDR2 from the germline V gene are SGHTA and FQGNSA. The CDR3 covers 17 residues. The V end lost 3 bases, the J end lost 5 bases, and 20 bases lay between the germline ends.

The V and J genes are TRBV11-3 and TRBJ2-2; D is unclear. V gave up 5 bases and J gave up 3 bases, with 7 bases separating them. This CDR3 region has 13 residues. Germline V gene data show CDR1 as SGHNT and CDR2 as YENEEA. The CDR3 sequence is CASSPGHTGELFF. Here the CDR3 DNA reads TGTGCCAGCAGCCCTGGCCACACCGGGGAGCTGTTTTTT.

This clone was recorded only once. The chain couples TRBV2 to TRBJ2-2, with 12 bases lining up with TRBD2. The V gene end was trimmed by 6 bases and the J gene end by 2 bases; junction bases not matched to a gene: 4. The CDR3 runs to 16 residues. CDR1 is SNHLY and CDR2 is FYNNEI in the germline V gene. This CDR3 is CASRRLAGANTGELFF. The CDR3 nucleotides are TGTGCCAGCAGGAGACTAGCGGGGGCCAACACCGGGGAGCTGTTTTTT.

DNA for the CDR3: TGTGCCAGCAATCCAGGGAAGTTGTACGAGCAGTACTTC. The encoded protein is CASNPGKLYEQYF. The rearrangement uses TRBV28 and TRBJ2-7, with D possibly being TRBD1 (5 bases). V was trimmed by 7 bases and J by 4 bases, leaving 14 bases between them. Germline values: CDR1 MDHEN, CDR2 SYDVKM. This CDR3 has 13 residues.

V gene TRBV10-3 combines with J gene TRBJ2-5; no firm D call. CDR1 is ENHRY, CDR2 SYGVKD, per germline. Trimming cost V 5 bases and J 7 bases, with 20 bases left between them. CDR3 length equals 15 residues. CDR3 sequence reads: CAISPPYFGRVTQYF. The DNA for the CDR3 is TGTGCCATCAGTCCCCCGTATTTTGGAAGGGTGACCCAGTACTTC.

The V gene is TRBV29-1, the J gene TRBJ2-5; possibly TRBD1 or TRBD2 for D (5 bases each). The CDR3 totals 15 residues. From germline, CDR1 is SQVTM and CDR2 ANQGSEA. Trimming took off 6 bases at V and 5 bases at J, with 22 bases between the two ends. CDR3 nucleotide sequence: TGCAGCGTGGCGGGTGGGGCAACAAGCGAGGAGACCCAGTACTTC. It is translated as CSVAGGATSEETQYF.

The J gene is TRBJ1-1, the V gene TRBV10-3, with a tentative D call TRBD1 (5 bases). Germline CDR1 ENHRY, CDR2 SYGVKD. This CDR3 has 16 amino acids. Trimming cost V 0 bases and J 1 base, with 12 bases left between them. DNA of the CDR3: TGTGCCATCAGTGAGTCGGCAACAAGGGGGAACACTGAAGCTTTCTTT. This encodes CAISESATRGNTEAFF.

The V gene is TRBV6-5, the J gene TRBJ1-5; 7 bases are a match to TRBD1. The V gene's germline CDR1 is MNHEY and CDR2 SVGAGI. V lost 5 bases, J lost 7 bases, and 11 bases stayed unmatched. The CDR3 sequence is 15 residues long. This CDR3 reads CASSLRGELLQPQHF. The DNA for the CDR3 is TGTGCCAGCAGTCTCAGGGGGGAACTACTCCAGCCCCAGCATTTT.

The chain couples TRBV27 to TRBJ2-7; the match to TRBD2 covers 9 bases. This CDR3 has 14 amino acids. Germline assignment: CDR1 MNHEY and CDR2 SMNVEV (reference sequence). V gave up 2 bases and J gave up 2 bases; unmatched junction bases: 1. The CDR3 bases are TGTGCCAGCAGTTTACTAGCGGGAACCTACGAGCAGTACTTC. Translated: CASSLLAGTYEQYF.

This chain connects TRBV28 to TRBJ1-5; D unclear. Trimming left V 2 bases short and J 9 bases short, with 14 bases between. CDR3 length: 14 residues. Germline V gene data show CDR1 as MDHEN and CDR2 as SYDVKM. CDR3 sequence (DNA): TGTGCCAGCAGTTTAGCCACAGCTGCGGGGCCCCAGCATTTT. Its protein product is CASSLATAAGPQHF.

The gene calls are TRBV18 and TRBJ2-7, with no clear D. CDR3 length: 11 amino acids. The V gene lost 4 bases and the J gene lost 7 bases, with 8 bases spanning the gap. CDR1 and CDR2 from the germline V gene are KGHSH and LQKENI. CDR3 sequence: CASSRTDEQYF. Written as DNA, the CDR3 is TGTGCCAGCTCACGAACAGATGAGCAGTACTTC.

Here the CDR3 DNA reads TGTGCCAGCAGTTACGGGACAGGGAGAGGCTACACCTTC. This encodes CASSYGTGRGYTF. The chain employs TRBV6-5 and TRBJ1-2, with 9 bases lining up with TRBD1. CDR1 MNHEY and CDR2 SVGAGI come from the germline V gene. The J segment lost 8 bases and the V segment lost 2 bases, leaving 3 bases of the junction unmatched. The CDR3 extends over 13 amino acids.

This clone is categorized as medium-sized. CDR3 in DNA: TGCGCCAGCAGTGACGCAGGGTCGGATCACGGGGAGCTGTTTTTT. Translation: CASSDAGSDHGELFF. The chain combines TRBV10-1 with TRBJ2-2; TRBD1 might be the D (5 bases). The CDR3 is made up of 15 amino acids. Trimming removed 3 bases from V and 7 bases from J, with 15 bases in between. Germline assignment: CDR1 WNHNN and CDR2 SYGVQD (reference sequence).

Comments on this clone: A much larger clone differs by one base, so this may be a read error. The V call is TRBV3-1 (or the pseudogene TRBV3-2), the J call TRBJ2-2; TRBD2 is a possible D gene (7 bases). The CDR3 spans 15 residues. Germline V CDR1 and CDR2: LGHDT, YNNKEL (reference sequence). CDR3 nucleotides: TGTGCCCGCAGCGCCGGGGCGGGGGCGGGCGGGGAGCTGTTTTTT. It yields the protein CARSAGAGAGGELFF.

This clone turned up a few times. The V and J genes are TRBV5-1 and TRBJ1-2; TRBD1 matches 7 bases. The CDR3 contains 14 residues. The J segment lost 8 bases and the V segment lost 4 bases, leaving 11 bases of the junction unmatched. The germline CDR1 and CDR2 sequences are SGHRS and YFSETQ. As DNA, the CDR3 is TGCGCCAGCAGCCCAAACCCAGGACAGGACGGCTACACCTTC. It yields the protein CASSPNPGQDGYTF.

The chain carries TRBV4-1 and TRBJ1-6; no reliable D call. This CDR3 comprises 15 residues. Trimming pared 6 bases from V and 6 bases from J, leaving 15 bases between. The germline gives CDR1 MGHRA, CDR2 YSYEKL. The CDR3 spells CASRGSGRSNSPLHF. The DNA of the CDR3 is TGCGCCAGCAGGGGCTCGGGGAGAAGTAATTCACCCCTCCACTTT.

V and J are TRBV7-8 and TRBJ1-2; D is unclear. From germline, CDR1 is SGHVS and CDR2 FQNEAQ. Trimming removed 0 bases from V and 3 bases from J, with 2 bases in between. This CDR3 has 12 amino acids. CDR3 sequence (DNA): TGTGCCAGCAGCTTAGCGGACTATGGCTACACCTTC. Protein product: CASSLADYGYTF.

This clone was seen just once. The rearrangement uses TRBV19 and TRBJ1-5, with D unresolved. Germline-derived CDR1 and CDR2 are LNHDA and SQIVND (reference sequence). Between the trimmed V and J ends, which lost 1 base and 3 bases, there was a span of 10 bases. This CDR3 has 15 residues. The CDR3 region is CASSIARTSNQPQHF. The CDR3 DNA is TGTGCCAGTAGTATAGCCAGGACTTCCAATCAGCCCCAGCATTTT.

CDR3 nucleotides: TGCGCCAGCAGAATCGGGACAGACCCTGGGAATGAGCAGTTCTTC. Translation: CASRIGTDPGNEQFF. The chain recombines TRBV10-2 with TRBJ2-1, with TRBD1 identical over 7 bases. Germline CDR1 and CDR2: WSHSY and SAAADI. The CDR3 is made up of 15 amino acids. The J segment lost 7 bases and the V segment lost 6 bases, leaving 12 bases of the junction unmatched.

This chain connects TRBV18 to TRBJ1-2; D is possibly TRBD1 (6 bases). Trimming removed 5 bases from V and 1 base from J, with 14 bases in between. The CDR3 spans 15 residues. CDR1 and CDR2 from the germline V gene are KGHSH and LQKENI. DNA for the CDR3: TGTGCCAGCTCAGTCCAGGGGAGGAATAACTATGGCTACACCTTC. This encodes CASSVQGRNNYGYTF. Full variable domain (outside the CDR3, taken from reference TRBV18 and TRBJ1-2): NAGVMQNPRHLVRRRGQEARLRCSPMKGHSHVYWYRQLPEEGLKFMVYLQKENIIDESGMPKERFSAEFPKEGPSILRIQQVVRGDSAAYFCASSVQGRNNYGYTFGSGTRLTVV.

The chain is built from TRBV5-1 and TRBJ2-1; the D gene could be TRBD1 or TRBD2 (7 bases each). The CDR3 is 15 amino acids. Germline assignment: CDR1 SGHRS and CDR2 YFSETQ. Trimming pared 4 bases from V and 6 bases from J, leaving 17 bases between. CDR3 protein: CASSPGGGGTNEQFF. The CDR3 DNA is TGCGCCAGCAGCCCAGGGGGGGGCGGTACCAATGAGCAGTTCTTC.

DNA for the CDR3: TGCGCCAGCAGCCAAGAACAGCCGACAGGGGGCTTTGGCTACACCTTC. Translated, it gives CASSQEQPTGGFGYTF. The J gene is TRBJ1-2, the V gene TRBV4-1, with TRBD1 identical over 10 bases. CDR1 and CDR2 (germline): MGHRA, YSYEKL. The CDR3 loop spans 16 amino acids. V gave up 0 bases and J gave up 7 bases; unmatched junction bases: 8.

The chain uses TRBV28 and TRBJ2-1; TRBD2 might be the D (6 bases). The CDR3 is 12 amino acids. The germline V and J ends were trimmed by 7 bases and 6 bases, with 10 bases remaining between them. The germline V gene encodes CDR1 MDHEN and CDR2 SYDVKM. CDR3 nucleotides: TGTGCCAGCACTCGGACTACCAATGAGCAGTTCTTC. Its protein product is CASTRTTNEQFF. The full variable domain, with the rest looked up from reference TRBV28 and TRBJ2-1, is DVKVTQSSRYLVKRTGEKVFLECVQDMDHENMFWYRQDPGLGLRLIYFSYDVKMKEKGDIPEGYSVSREKKERFSLILESASTNQTSMYLCASTRTTNEQFFGPGTRLTVL.

CDR3 residues: CASSVGLAYSGELFF. In DNA, the CDR3 is TGTGCCAGCAGCGTAGGACTAGCATATTCCGGGGAGCTGTTTTTT. V is TRBV9 and J is TRBJ2-2; 7 bases align to TRBD2. The CDR3 has 15 residues. Trimming removed 0 bases from V and 6 bases from J; junction bases left unmatched: 5. Germline CDR1 and CDR2: SGDLS and YYNGEE. Filled out from reference TRBV9 and TRBJ2-2, the complete variable domain reads DSGVTQTPKHLITATGQRVTLRCSPRSGDLSVYWYQQSLDQGLQFLIQYYNGEERAKGNILERFSAQQFPDLHSELNLSSLELGDSALYFCASSVGLAYSGELFFGEGSRLTVL.